The 6 T cell receptor beta chains listed next were all sequenced from one sample in a study of blood T cell repertoires in COVID-19. The assay was immunoSEQ multiplex PCR, and TCRdb's table has in-frame clones only and misses some. The sample includes roughly 290,000 clones, 70% to 90% seen only once; the top ten take roughly 2.3%. Sequenced input: PBMCs or T cells enriched from blood (not recorded which). These receptors were taken from a young man who had recovered from COVID-19.

This chain links TRBV10-3 with TRBJ2-3, with D perhaps TRBD1 (5 bases). With 2 bases removed from V and 3 bases from J, the gap between germline ends came to 12 bases. The CDR3 runs to 15 residues. From germline, CDR1 is ENHRY and CDR2 SYGVKD. CDR3 sequence: CAISEGAAETDTQYF. CDR3 nucleotide sequence: TGTGCCATCAGTGAGGGGGCGGCGGAAACAGATACGCAGTATTTT.

V and J are TRBV19 and TRBJ1-2, with 7 positions matching TRBD1. This CDR3 comprises 14 residues. The J segment lost 2 bases and the V segment lost 4 bases, leaving 4 bases of the junction unmatched. Germline V CDR1 and CDR2: LNHDA, SQIVND (reference sequence). The CDR3 DNA reads TGTGCCAGTAGTACAGGGGGAGGAAACTATGGCTACACCTTC. Amino acids: CASSTGGGNYGYTF.

This chain uses TRBV3-1 (or the pseudogene TRBV3-2) with TRBJ2-1; D may be TRBD2 (5 bases). Germline CDR1 LGHDT, CDR2 YNNKEL (reference sequence). This CDR3 has 12 residues. V was clipped by 0 bases and J by 16 bases, with 13 bases between them. The chain's CDR3 is CASSQDSSGPFF. The CDR3 nucleotides are TGTGCCAGCAGCCAAGATTCAAGCGGCCCCTTCTTC.

The chain recombines TRBV28 with TRBJ2-7, with 8 bases that match TRBD1. CDR1 is MDHEN and CDR2 is SYDVKM in the germline V gene. This CDR3 contains 11 residues. The J segment lost 6 bases and the V segment lost 6 bases, leaving 1 base of the junction unmatched. DNA of the CDR3: TGTGCCAGCAGAACAGGGGGCGAGCAGTACTTC. Amino acids: CASRTGGEQYF. Together with reference TRBV28 and TRBJ2-7, the CDR3 gives the full variable domain: DVKVTQSSRYLVKRTGEKVFLECVQDMDHENMFWYRQDPGLGLRLIYFSYDVKMKEKGDIPEGYSVSREKKERFSLILESASTNQTSMYLCASRTGGEQYFGPGTRLTVT.

This chain uses TRBV21-1 with TRBJ1-1; the table assigns TRBD1, which was not confirmed against the DNA. TRBV21-1 counts as a pseudogene. The CDR3 loop spans 16 amino acids. CDR3 sequence: CASSDRGYGLNTEAFF. The CDR3 nucleotides are TGTGCCAGCAGCGACAGGGGGTATGGGTTGAACACTGAAGCTTTCTTT.

This clone was seen a few times. This chain uses TRBV11-2 with TRBJ2-3; 7 bases line up with TRBD2. Germline trimming cut 3 bases from V and 3 bases from J; bases unmatched to any gene: 6. CDR3 length: 15 residues. Germline-derived CDR1 and CDR2 are SGHAT and FQNNGV. For the CDR3, the DNA is TGTGCCAGCAGCTTCGGCGGGGGTTTTACAGATACGCAGTATTTT. Its translation is CASSFGGGFTDTQYF.